This T cell receptor (beta chain) stems from a study of regulatory T cells in long-lasting Graves disease. Study-wide results and limits: There was favoring of TRBV28, TRBJ1-2 and TRBJ2-5 in persistent disease.

In building TCR beta libraries, iRepertoire HTBI primers were used together with Arm-PCR of CDR3 regions. From the multiplex PCR reads, TCRdb called clonotypes with MiXCR, one entry per CDR3 protein. The data show about 430,000 distinct CDR3 sequences, with approximately 15% seen just once and approximately 7.8% held by the top ten. In this sample, this clonotype turned up many times. Its antigen is as yet unknown. As for time point: newly diagnosed GD, antithyroid drugs for less than 3 months. PBMCs were the source of the RNA used for TCR sequencing. The CDR3 is 16 residues long. V gave up 4 bases and J gave up 2 bases, with 18 bases separating them. CDR1 is SGHAT and CDR2 is FQNNGV in the germline V gene. Another study also made use of these data, one on T cells in Graves' hyperthyroidism and ophthalmopathy. That work contributes: The TCR CDR3 first-round RT-PCR relied on the HTBI primer set.

This TCR derives from a woman between 35 and 50 years old with Graves disease. The chain couples TRBV11-2 to TRBJ2-7; D possibly matches TRBD1 or TRBD2 (5 bases each). Here the sequenced sample was peripheral blood mononuclear cells (PBMCs), taken at new diagnosis, from a patient treated with antithyroid drugs. In DNA form, the CDR3 reads TGTGCCAGCAGCTGGCCGGGACCCCCCAGGCCCTACGAGCAGTACTTC. Its translation: CASSWPGPPRPYEQYF.